This TCR beta chain was identified in a study of shared clonotypes between healthy human individuals (dated by TCRdb to the early 2020s). Broadly, across the study: Two women and a few men aged 18 to 49 years were included in the cohort. Different laboratories and diverse techniques were used to prepare libraries and sequence TCR repertoires, to increase sequencing depth and limit assay-specific biases. Each donor's leukapheresis produced roughly between about 0.85 and 10 billion PBMCs. For each donor, three plates each were used for CD4 naive and CD4 memory, two plates were used for CD8 naive, and one plate was used for CD8 memory. The study deeply sequenced blood TCR repertoires of about five healthy adults to estimate repertoire size and the extent of clonotype sharing between individuals.

Remarks on this clone: Its antigen is still unknown. Base qualities are not provided; no much larger clone lies one nucleotide away.

Points the paper makes about the study in general: The small number of donors limited the genetic and exposure-history diversity represented. Based on pairwise subsampling, the degree of clonotype sharing among donors was expected to be affected by sequencing depth. Rarefaction of sorted-subset datasets indicated incomplete sequencing despite the large sequencing depth. Sharing across a few donors was observed for around 5% of naive CD4, under 4% of naive CD8, over 2% of memory CD4, and roughly 0.4% of memory CD8 clonotypes. Compared with non-shared clonotypes, the clonotypes found in all four sorted-subset donors had higher generation probabilities. Naive subsets generally had larger estimated clonotype richness than memory subsets did. Only blood was sampled, and tissue TCR repertoires likely differ from those in blood.

CD8 naive samples were CD45RO-negative cells positively selected for CCR7, giving a CD45RA+CCR7+ population that excluded TemRA cells. The donors were healthy, HIV-negative adults who had no recently reported acute infections or vaccinations. All donors were Caucasian adults living in Nashville, Tennessee, USA. Blood was obtained by leukapheresis, after which PBMCs were separated by Ficoll-Histopaque density gradient centrifugation and cryopreserved in liquid nitrogen vapor phase. Analytical flow cytometry was used to check the purity and quantity of every magnetically sorted T cell population. Genomic DNA was isolated from every sorted fraction and measured by UV absorbance on a Nanodrop 2000c. Using the deep immunoSEQ assay, multiplex PCR amplified TCR CDR3 regions from genomic DNA. Extracted genomic DNA from each cell subset was spread evenly across all wells of several immunoSEQ 96-well plates, with each plate serving as a replicate. For sorted subsets, approximately 210 ng of genomic DNA, equivalent to some 30,000 T cell genomes, went into each replicate PCR. Purified libraries were quantified with a Qubit 3.0 fluorometer, sized on a Bioanalyzer 2100, and re-quantified with the KAPA Library Quantification kit. Each immunoSEQ 96-well plate was sequenced on its own single-read 150-cycle Illumina NextSeq 550 flow cell. Regarding the original processing steps: Because only junctional sequences without quality scores were contained in the immunoSEQ output, filtering matching that applied to full-length reads could not be performed. To assign V/J genes and CDR3, sequences were annotated against IMGT germline references using PyIR, a Python wrapper for IgBLAST v1.9. Reads were filtered out if the reads had weak V/J assignments (E-value above 1e-6), no CDR3, stop codons, out-of-frame junctions, or ambiguous translated residues. A V3J clonotype was defined by an identical inferred V gene, J gene, and CDR3 amino acid sequence. Percentage overlap between repertoires was computed as shared unique clonotypes divided by the size of the smaller repertoire. Three approaches were used to assess repertoire richness: RTK rarefaction, the Chao1 estimator, and Recon v2.1 estimates of unobserved clonotypes. Generation probabilities were computed with OLGA for all TCRbeta clonotypes obtained by the gDNA method from four donors. TCRdb limited this immuneACCESS table to in-frame rearrangements with V and J called. A share of clones is missing; checked studies link under half to unresolved V genes, and the rest is unexplained. V and J calls and clone size are copied from that table; D and trimming were computed from the DNA. For this sample the table gives about 580,000 clones, of which 98% were detected only once. The ten largest clones capture less than 0.35% of the sample.

The sequenced sample was naive CD8+ T cells sorted from blood. This sample's cell subset or site label indicates: CD45RA+CCR7+. This clonotype was obtained from a man between 25 and 39 years old in good health.

The nucleotides read TGTGCCAGCAGCGGATTACAGGGTTCCCAGTACTTC. Translated, this is CASSGLQGSQYF. In this chain, TRBV9 is recombined with TRBJ2-5; TRBD1 could be the D gene, as 6 bases match. CDR1 and CDR2, looked up from the germline V gene, are SGDLS and YYNGEE. The CDR3 starts with the cysteine, ends with the phenylalanine, and has 12 residues. This entry keeps only the CDR3 DNA: 36 bases, framed from base 1. The trim is 3 bases for V and 9 bases for J, with a gap of 12 bases between the germline ends.